Many counts were recorded for the clone carrying this T cell receptor (beta chain). Its antigen is not identified. This specimen comes from a study of T cells in Graves' hyperthyroidism and ophthalmopathy. Whole-study findings and limits: A model using 13 V-J features told ophthalmopathy apart from stable hyperthyroidism.

The investigators amplified TCR beta CDR3 regions from RNA transcripts. Researchers ran a first-round RT-PCR on the TCR CDR3 using the HTBI primer set. In TCRdb, the multiplex PCR reads were re-called with MiXCR into one record per CDR3 protein. The sample has around 300,000 distinct CDR3 sequences; roughly 13% are singletons. Looked up from germline, CDR1 is WSHSY and CDR2 is SAAADI. CDR3 length equals 15 residues. The V and J ends lost 2 bases and 6 bases, in that order; junction bases with no gene match: 6. This receptor was obtained from a woman aged 40 to 50 with Graves' ophthalmopathy. This sequence joins TRBV10-2 and TRBJ1-5, with 8 bases fitting TRBD1. The sample taken for sequencing was blood. CDR3 residues: CASSERTGRGQPQHF. Written as DNA, the CDR3 is TGCGCCAGCAGTGAGCGGACAGGGAGAGGTCAGCCCCAGCATTTT.